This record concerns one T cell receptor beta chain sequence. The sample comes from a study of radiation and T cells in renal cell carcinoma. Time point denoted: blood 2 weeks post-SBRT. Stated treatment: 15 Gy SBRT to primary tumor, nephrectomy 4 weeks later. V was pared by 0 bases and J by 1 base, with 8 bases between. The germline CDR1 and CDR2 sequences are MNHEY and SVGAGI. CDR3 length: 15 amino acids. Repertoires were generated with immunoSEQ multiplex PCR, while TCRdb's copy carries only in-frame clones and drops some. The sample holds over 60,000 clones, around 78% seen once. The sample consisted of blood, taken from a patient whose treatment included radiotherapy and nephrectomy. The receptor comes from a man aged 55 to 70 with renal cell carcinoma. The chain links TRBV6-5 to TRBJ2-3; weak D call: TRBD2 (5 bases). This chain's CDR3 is CASSYSHGGTDTQYF. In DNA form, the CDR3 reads TGTGCCAGCAGTTACTCTCACGGGGGCACAGATACGCAGTATTTT.